What follows are 3 T cell receptor beta chains derived from one specimen sequenced in a study of cytomegalovirus exposure and HLA in healthy donors (dated 2017 in TCRdb). The method was the immunoSEQ multiplex PCR assay. For the multiplex PCR, a mixture combining 60 forward primers for TCR Vbeta segments and 13 reverse primers for TCR Jbeta segments was used. TCRdb took over this immuneACCESS table, retaining in-frame rearrangements with V and J assigned. Such tables are incomplete; in checked studies, under half of the missing clones stem from an unresolved V gene, and the remainder is unexplained. Across this sample there are 85,000 to 100,000 clones, with 80% to 90% seen only once. The ten largest clones add up to 5.6% of the sample. Material for sequencing was PBMCs. The receptors shown here come from a woman in her late teens or twenties in good health and CMV-seropositive.

This chain links TRBV2 with TRBJ2-7; D is possibly TRBD2 (5 bases). V was pared by 0 bases and J by 1 base, with 13 bases between. The germline V gene encodes CDR1 SNHLY and CDR2 FYNNEI. The CDR3 length is 16 residues. CDR3 in amino acids: CASSEASGLVSYEQYF. The CDR3 DNA sequence: TGTGCCAGCAGTGAAGCGAGTGGACTCGTTTCCTACGAGCAGTACTTC.

The chain recombines TRBV5-4 with TRBJ1-2; 7 bases agree with TRBD1. Per germline, CDR1 SGHNT and CDR2 YYREEE (reference sequence). The V gene end was trimmed by 0 bases and the J gene end by 2 bases; junction bases not matched to a gene: 1. CDR3 length: 14 amino acids. CDR3 loop: CASSLGGQNYGYTF. DNA for the CDR3: TGTGCCAGCAGCTTGGGGGGACAGAACTATGGCTACACCTTC.

In its sample, this clone was seen a few times. This chain connects TRBV15 to TRBJ2-1, with 9 bases that match TRBD1. CDR3 length: 18 amino acids. Germline V lookup: CDR1 LNHNV, CDR2 YYDKDF (reference sequence). Trimming at V came to 4 bases and at J to 0 bases, leaving 10 bases not matched to a gene. CDR3 loop: CATSMRGTGGGSYNEQFF. As DNA, the CDR3 is TGTGCCACCAGCATGAGGGGTACAGGGGGCGGCTCCTACAATGAGCAGTTCTTC.